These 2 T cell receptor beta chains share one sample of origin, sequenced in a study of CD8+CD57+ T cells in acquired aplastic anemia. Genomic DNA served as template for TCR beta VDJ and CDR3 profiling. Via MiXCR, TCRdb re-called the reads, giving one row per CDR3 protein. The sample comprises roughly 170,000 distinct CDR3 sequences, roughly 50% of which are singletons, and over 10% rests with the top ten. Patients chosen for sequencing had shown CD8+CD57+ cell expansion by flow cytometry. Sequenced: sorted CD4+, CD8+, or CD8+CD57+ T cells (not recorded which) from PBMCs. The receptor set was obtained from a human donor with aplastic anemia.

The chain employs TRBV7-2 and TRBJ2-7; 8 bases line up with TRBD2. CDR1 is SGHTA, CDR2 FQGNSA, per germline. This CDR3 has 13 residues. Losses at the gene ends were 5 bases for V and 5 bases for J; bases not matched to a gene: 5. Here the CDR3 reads CASSTAGGNEQYF. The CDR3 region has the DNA TGTGCCAGCAGCACGGCGGGGGGTAACGAGCAGTACTTC. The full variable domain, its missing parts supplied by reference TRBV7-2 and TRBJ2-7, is GAGVSQSPSNKVTEKGKDVELRCDPISGHTALYWYRQSLGQGLEFLIYFQGNSAPDKSGLPSDRFSAERTGGSVSTLTIQRTQQEDSAVYLCASSTAGGNEQYFGPGTRLTVT.

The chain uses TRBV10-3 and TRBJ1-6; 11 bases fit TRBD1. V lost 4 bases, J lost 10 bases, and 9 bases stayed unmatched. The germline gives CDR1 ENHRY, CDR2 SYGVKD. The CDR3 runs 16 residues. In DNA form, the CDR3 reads TGTGCCATCAGTGCGGGTGGGGACAGGGGGGACTCACCCCTCCACTTT. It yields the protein CAISAGGDRGDSPLHF.